The 24 T cell receptor beta chains in this list originate from one sample, sequenced in a study of blood T cells in healthy people across ages. A second PCR of roughly 7 to 11 cycles used a sample-barcoded 5' primer and a J-beta primer mix. TCRdb re-analysed the 5' RACE reads in MiXCR, keeping a single row per CDR3 protein. The sample has about 580,000 distinct CDR3 sequences, roughly 48% seen once. The sample taken for sequencing was blood. The receptors come from a man older than 75 in good health.

The V call is TRBV7-2, the J call TRBJ2-3, with 13 bases fitting TRBD2. This CDR3 has 17 residues. Trimming removed 5 bases from V and 2 bases from J; junction bases left unmatched: 7. Germline assignment: CDR1 SGHTA and CDR2 FQGNSA. This CDR3 reads CASSTRLAGGSTDTQYF. CDR3 coding DNA: TGTGCCAGCAGCACGAGACTAGCGGGGGGATCCACAGATACGCAGTATTTT.

The chain couples TRBV20-1 to TRBJ2-3; 12 positions match TRBD2. The V and J ends lost 6 bases and 6 bases, in that order; junction bases with no gene match: 10. The CDR3 runs 15 residues. CDR1 DFQATT and CDR2 SNEGSKA come from the germline V gene (reference sequence). This CDR3 is CSAGAASGGVDTQYF. In DNA form, the CDR3 reads TGCAGTGCCGGCGCGGCTAGCGGGGGGGTTGATACGCAGTATTTT.

This clonotype has more than one count but fewer than ten. V usage is TRBV7-2 and J usage is TRBJ2-1; no clear D gene. Trimming took 3 bases from V and 2 from J, leaving 11 bases between them. Germline V lookup: CDR1 SGHTA, CDR2 FQGNSA. This CDR3 region has 15 residues. This CDR3 is CASSFGSPTYNEQFF. The CDR3 DNA reads TGTGCCAGCAGCTTTGGTTCCCCCACCTACAATGAGCAGTTCTTC.

J is TRBJ2-6 and V is TRBV11-2, with TRBD1 identical over 9 bases. This CDR3 has 18 residues. With 8 bases clipped from V and 0 bases from J, the junction kept 11 bases outside the gene matches. Germline-derived CDR1 and CDR2 are SGHAT and FQNNGV. The CDR3 DNA reads TGTGCCAGCCATGTGCTACAGGGGGCCAGCTCTGGGGCCAACGTCCTGACTTTC. This codes for CASHVLQGASSGANVLTF. Based on the CDR3 plus reference TRBV11-2 and TRBJ2-6, the full variable domain is EAGVAQSPRYKIIEKRQSVAFWCNPISGHATLYWYQQILGQGPKLLIQFQNNGVVDDSQLPKDRFSAERLKGVDSTLKIQPAKLEDSAVYLCASHVLQGASSGANVLTFGAGSRLTVL.

The V and J genes are TRBV11-1 and TRBJ2-3; 7 positions agree with TRBD1. J was trimmed by 3 bases and V by 3 bases; bases with no gene match: 9. This CDR3 has 16 amino acids. Germline V CDR1 and CDR2: SGHAT, FQDESV (reference sequence). The CDR3 coding sequence is TGTGCCAGCAGCTTCCATCCGGGACAGAGAACAGATACGCAGTATTTT. Its translation: CASSFHPGQRTDTQYF.

This chain connects TRBV9 to TRBJ1-3; 9 bases line up with TRBD1. The CDR3 consists of 16 residues. The V segment lost 6 bases and the J segment 4 bases; nucleotides outside the gene matches: 11. The germline V gene has CDR1 SGDLS and CDR2 YYNGEE. CDR3 sequence (DNA): TGTGCCAGCACCCCGGAGGGACAGGGAGTCGGAAACACCATATATTTT. Protein: CASTPEGQGVGNTIYF.

Comments on this clonotype: Compared with germline, one end of the junction differs, possibly owing to a read error. This chain uses TRBV10-3 with TRBJ2-7; 8 bases align to TRBD1. The last part of the DNA fits TRBJ2-5 better; the J call may be wrong. Germline assignment: CDR1 ENHRY and CDR2 SYGVKD. The CDR3 sequence is 16 residues long. CDR3 sequence: CAIRDPGTGGAETQYF. CDR3 in DNA: TGTGCCATCCGTGATCCCGGGACAGGAGGGGCAGAGACCCAGTACTTC.

This clonotype showed up just a few times. The gene calls are TRBV4-3 and TRBJ1-1, with TRBD1 matching over 7 bases. Trimming at V came to 0 bases and at J to 0 bases, leaving 4 bases not matched to a gene. The germline V gene has CDR1 LGHNA and CDR2 YSLEER. This CDR3 region has 16 residues. DNA of the CDR3: TGCGCCAGCAGCCAAGAGACAGGGAGGATGAACACTGAAGCTTTCTTT. Its protein product is CASSQETGRMNTEAFF.

This clonotype has more than one count but fewer than ten. The chain uses TRBV7-2 and TRBJ2-5, with 11 positions matching TRBD2. The V gene's germline CDR1 is SGHTA and CDR2 FQGNSA. V lost 2 bases and J lost 5; bases outside the gene matches: 10. The CDR3 contains 17 residues. CDR3 region: CASSLRPTSGRGETQYF. CDR3 DNA sequence: TGTGCCAGCAGCTTACGCCCAACTAGCGGGAGAGGGGAGACCCAGTACTTC.

The rearrangement uses TRBV9 and TRBJ2-7; 10 bases are a match to TRBD2. Germline CDR1 is SGDLS and CDR2 is YYNGEE. The ends lost 0 bases at V and 4 bases at J; junction bases unmatched: 1. This CDR3 has 14 amino acids. DNA for the CDR3: TGTGCCAGCAGCGTAGGACTAGCGGGTTACGAGCAGTACTTC. It specifies CASSVGLAGYEQYF.

This clonotype was seen a single time. A much more abundant neighbour one base away suggests this may be a read error. The chain recombines TRBV7-9 with TRBJ2-1; possibly TRBD2 for D (6 bases). The V gene's germline CDR1 is SEHNR and CDR2 FQNEAQ (reference sequence). Deletions cut 8 bases from V and 0 bases from J, with 14 bases between. This CDR3 comprises 15 residues. CDR3 in DNA: TGTGCCAGCCATCCGGAACTAGCCTCCTACAATGAGCAGTTCTTC. This codes for CASHPELASYNEQFF.

V is TRBV7-9 and J is TRBJ2-2; no clear D. Germline CDR1 is SEHNR and CDR2 is FQNEAQ (reference sequence). The CDR3 spans 16 residues. V was trimmed by 4 bases and J by 5 bases, leaving 17 bases between them. The CDR3 is CASSSRVGQSTGELFF. CDR3 in DNA: TGTGCCAGCAGCTCGAGAGTGGGCCAGAGTACCGGGGAGCTGTTTTTT.

The chain links TRBV20-1 to TRBJ2-7, with D possibly being TRBD1 or TRBD2 (6 bases each). V shed 6 bases and J shed 0 bases, with 12 bases lying between them. The length of the CDR3 is 13 residues. From germline, CDR1 is DFQATT and CDR2 SNEGSKA (reference sequence). This CDR3 reads CSAGGQYSYEQYF. The CDR3 DNA reads TGCAGTGCGGGGGGACAATACTCCTACGAGCAGTACTTC.

There are a few counts of this clonotype. This rearrangement joins TRBV18 to TRBJ1-2, with a weak D call TRBD1 (5 bases). V shed 8 bases and J shed 6 bases, with 13 bases lying between them. The CDR3 totals 12 residues. Germline CDR1 reads KGHSH; CDR2 reads LQKENI. The CDR3 coding sequence is TGTGCCAGCCAAGGAGGGGACGATGGCTACACCTTC. Translating it yields CASQGGDDGYTF.

This clonotype was counted only a few times. V usage is TRBV6-5 and J usage is TRBJ2-6; 12 nucleotides align to TRBD2. The germline gives CDR1 MNHEY, CDR2 SVGAGI. V was pared by 3 bases and J by 4 bases, with 13 bases of the junction left unmatched. CDR3 length: 20 residues. The CDR3 region is CASSYFLGLAGPGGANVLTF. CDR3 bases: TGTGCCAGCAGTTATTTCCTCGGACTAGCGGGACCTGGCGGGGCCAACGTCCTGACTTTC.

V and J are TRBV12-3 or TRBV12-4 and TRBJ2-1, with 7 bases that match TRBD1. V shed 7 bases, J shed 0 bases, and the junction held 6 bases outside the gene matches. The CDR3 length is 15 residues. CDR3 loop: CASTVDRSSYNEQFF. Written as DNA, the CDR3 is TGTGCCAGCACCGTGGACAGGAGCTCCTACAATGAGCAGTTCTTC.

This chain uses TRBV6-2 or TRBV6-3 with TRBJ2-1; D possibly corresponds to TRBD1 (6 bases). This CDR3 spans 14 amino acids. Germline values: CDR1 MNHEY, CDR2 SVGEGT. V lost 10 bases, J lost 4 bases, and 17 bases lay in between. The CDR3 nucleotides are TGTGCCACAGTCCGGGGCAGGGGATACAATGAGCAGTTCTTC. It yields the protein CATVRGRGYNEQFF.

This clonotype was found many times. The chain recombines TRBV4-1 with TRBJ2-7; 8 nucleotides agree with TRBD1. The CDR3 extends over 16 amino acids. With V trimmed by 0 bases and J by 3 bases, 7 bases remained unmatched. Germline V CDR1 and CDR2: MGHRA, YSYEKL. The CDR3 is CASSQDRTGSFYEQYF. The CDR3 coding sequence is TGCGCCAGCAGCCAAGACCGGACAGGGTCTTTCTACGAGCAGTACTTC.

This clonotype was detected a few times. A much larger clone lies one base from this, so it may be a read error. The chain carries TRBV29-1 and TRBJ2-5, with D hard to call. Looked up from germline, CDR1 is SQVTM and CDR2 is ANQGSEA. The CDR3 covers 12 residues. Between the trimmed V and J ends, which lost 3 bases and 11 bases, there was a span of 16 bases. CDR3 residues: CSVDRHRNEQYF. In DNA form, the CDR3 reads TGCAGCGTTGATAGACATCGCAATGAGCAGTACTTC.

This clonotype has more than one count but fewer than ten. The chain couples TRBV5-1 to TRBJ2-1; the match to TRBD2 covers 7 bases. Trimming at V came to 0 bases and at J to 4 bases, leaving 4 bases not matched to a gene. Germline V gives CDR1 SGHRS, CDR2 YFSETQ. CDR3 size: 15 residues. The CDR3 DNA reads as TGCGCCAGCAGCTTGGGTAGCGGGTTATACAATGAGCAGTTCTTC. Encoded protein: CASSLGSGLYNEQFF.

This clonotype was counted between two and nine times. CDR3 sequence reads: CASSPLGTGAAYTF. The CDR3 nucleotides are TGTGCCAGCAGCCCCCTTGGGACAGGCGCCGCATACACCTTC. The J gene is TRBJ1-2, the V gene TRBV7-9; 8 bases line up with TRBD1. The V gene end was trimmed by 5 bases and the J gene end by 11 bases; junction bases not matched to a gene: 13. The CDR3 totals 14 residues. Germline loops: CDR1 SEHNR, CDR2 FQNEAQ (reference sequence).

This chain connects TRBV9 to TRBJ1-2; D might be TRBD1 (6 bases). This CDR3 contains 14 residues. CDR1 is SGDLS and CDR2 is YYNGEE in the germline V gene. Trimming shortened V by 4 bases and J by 7 bases, and 17 bases separated the two germline ends. CDR3 region: CASSPRQTGRGYTF. CDR3 DNA sequence: TGTGCCAGCAGCCCCAGGCAGACAGGACGTGGCTACACCTTC.

This clonotype was seen a few times. This chain joins TRBV6-5 and TRBJ2-7; D gene unclear. Trimming cost V 0 bases and J 2 bases, with 20 bases left between them. Germline V gene sequence: CDR1 MNHEY, CDR2 SVGAGI. CDR3 length: 18 residues. CDR3 sequence: CASSYSYLTSRPAYEQYF. CDR3 bases: TGTGCCAGCAGTTACTCGTATCTCACCAGCCGGCCTGCCTACGAGCAGTACTTC.

The J gene is TRBJ1-6, the V gene TRBV7-9, with TRBD1 identical over 7 bases. J gave up 13 bases and V 1 base, and 4 bases lay outside the gene matches. The CDR3 has 13 residues. Germline CDR1 reads SEHNR; CDR2 reads FQNEAQ (reference sequence). CDR3 nucleotide sequence: TGTGCCAGCAGCTTAGTCACAGGGGATCCCCTCCACTTT. Amino acid sequence: CASSLVTGDPLHF.